The 19 T cell receptor beta chains listed next were all sequenced from one sample in a study of blood T cell repertoires in COVID-19. This table comes from immunoSEQ multiplex PCR, and its TCRdb copy is limited to in-frame clones, with some not included. The sample has about 14,000 clones; about three quarters are singletons. Sample: peripheral blood. Source of these receptors: a man aged 70-80 years with acute or convalescent COVID-19.

This chain joins TRBV11-2 and TRBJ2-7; unclear D gene. With 5 bases removed from V and 5 bases from J, the gap between germline ends came to 13 bases. Germline V gives CDR1 SGHAT, CDR2 FQNNGV. The CDR3 extends over 13 amino acids. CDR3 nucleotides: TGTGCCAGCAGCGCACCCAATGGCCACGAGCAGTACTTC. Amino acids: CASSAPNGHEQYF.

The chain is built from TRBV5-4 and TRBJ2-7; 7 bases map to TRBD1. The CDR3 runs to 16 residues. Germline assignment: CDR1 SGHNT and CDR2 YYREEE (reference sequence). V dropped 4 bases and J dropped 0; count of bases not matched to a gene: 10. The CDR3 region is CASSRPGTATSYEQYF. The CDR3 DNA is TGTGCCAGCAGCCGGCCCGGGACAGCCACCTCCTACGAGCAGTACTTC.

The count of this clone is one. The chain combines TRBV27 with TRBJ2-3; D might be TRBD2 (6 bases). Germline values: CDR1 MNHEY, CDR2 SMNVEV (reference sequence). V was trimmed by 5 bases and J by 3 bases, leaving 9 bases between them. The CDR3 consists of 13 residues. The CDR3 coding sequence is TGTGCCAGCAGTCGGGACTTTACAGATACGCAGTATTTT. Residues: CASSRDFTDTQYF.

V usage is TRBV5-6 and J usage is TRBJ1-5; D may be TRBD1 (6 bases). Germline V gene lookup returns CDR1 SGHDT and CDR2 YYEEEE. The V gene lost 2 bases and the J gene lost 5 bases, with 8 bases spanning the gap. The CDR3 runs to 13 residues. This CDR3 is CASSFQGYQPQHF. The CDR3 DNA is TGTGCCAGCAGCTTCCAGGGGTATCAGCCCCAGCATTTT.

The V gene is TRBV11-2, the J gene TRBJ2-2; a possible D gene is TRBD1 (5 bases). The CDR3 has 14 amino acids. From germline, CDR1 is SGHAT and CDR2 FQNNGV. V gave up 1 base and J gave up 6 bases, with 9 bases separating them. The CDR3 spells CASSLAGYAGELFF. The CDR3 nucleotides are TGTGCCAGCAGCTTAGCAGGGTACGCCGGGGAGCTGTTTTTT.

The V and J genes are TRBV4-3 and TRBJ1-1; D is uncertain. V lost 0 bases to trimming and J lost 0 bases, with 8 bases between them. This CDR3 spans 15 amino acids. Germline-derived CDR1 and CDR2 are LGHNA and YSLEER. The CDR3 region is CASSQDGLMNTEAFF. The DNA of the CDR3 is TGCGCCAGCAGCCAAGATGGGCTTATGAACACTGAAGCTTTCTTT.

Comment on this clone: One junction end disagrees with the germline gene, perhaps due to a read error. The rearrangement uses TRBV11-2 and TRBJ2-7, with 8 bases matching TRBD2. Germline V gives CDR1 SGHAT, CDR2 FQNNGV. The CDR3 is made up of 12 amino acids. CDR3 in amino acids: CASSFGGGPLGF. As DNA, the CDR3 is TGTGCCAGCAGCTTCGGGGGGGGGCCCTTAGGCTTC.

This clone was seen only once. This chain links TRBV18 with TRBJ1-2, with TRBD1 identical over 7 bases. The CDR3 covers 16 residues. Germline lookup yields CDR1 KGHSH and CDR2 LQKENI. The J segment lost 6 bases and the V segment lost 2 bases, leaving 12 bases of the junction unmatched. CDR3 nucleotides: TGTGCCAGCTCACCATTATCTGAGGGGGCCGGTGATGGCTACACCTTC. It yields the protein CASSPLSEGAGDGYTF.

The rearrangement uses TRBV5-6 and TRBJ2-5; TRBD1 might be the D (5 bases). Trimming left V 2 bases short and J 4 bases short, with 15 bases between. The germline V gene has CDR1 SGHDT and CDR2 YYEEEE. This CDR3 is 15 amino acids long. The CDR3 DNA sequence: TGTGCCAGCAGCTTTGGGGCAGGCTGGAGAGAGACCCAGTACTTC. This translates into CASSFGAGWRETQYF.

The chain has TRBV24-1 and TRBJ2-1, with 7 bases matching TRBD2. V dropped 5 bases and J dropped 6; count of bases not matched to a gene: 9. CDR3 length: 15 residues. The germline V gene encodes CDR1 KGHDR and CDR2 SFDVKD. CDR3: CATSGEGLRINEQFF. The CDR3 DNA reads as TGTGCCACCAGTGGGGAGGGACTCCGCATCAATGAGCAGTTCTTC.

This chain connects TRBV5-6 to TRBJ2-1; D call uncertain. Per germline, CDR1 SGHDT and CDR2 YYEEEE. The length of the CDR3 is 14 residues. The V end was cut by 4 bases, the J end by 7 bases, with 15 bases between. DNA of the CDR3: TGTGCCAGCAGCCTCAAACTAAGAGTTAATGAGCAGTTCTTC. It encodes CASSLKLRVNEQFF.

The V and J genes are TRBV28 and TRBJ2-7; D uncertain. V lost 6 bases, J lost 7 bases, and 16 bases lay in between. The CDR3 covers 13 residues. The germline V gene encodes CDR1 MDHEN and CDR2 SYDVKM. The CDR3 loop reads CASSLGYRKEQYF. CDR3 nucleotides: TGTGCCAGCAGCCTCGGGTATCGGAAAGAGCAGTACTTC.

The chain links TRBV7-2 to TRBJ2-1; weak D call: TRBD1 (6 bases). V was trimmed by 2 bases and J by 4 bases, leaving 12 bases between them. Germline V CDR1 and CDR2: SGHTA, FQGNSA. The length of the CDR3 is 15 residues. This CDR3 is CASSLSQGKYNEQFF. The CDR3 DNA is TGTGCCAGCAGCTTATCACAGGGCAAGTACAATGAGCAGTTCTTC.

This chain connects TRBV9 to TRBJ1-4; D is ambiguous. Trimming pared 4 bases from V and 7 bases from J, leaving 17 bases between. CDR3 length: 15 residues. Germline V gives CDR1 SGDLS, CDR2 YYNGEE. CDR3 amino acids: CASSSEGGNGEKLFF. CDR3 sequence (DNA): TGTGCCAGCAGCTCCGAGGGAGGGAACGGTGAAAAACTGTTTTTT.

The count of this clone is one. This chain uses TRBV28 with TRBJ2-6, with 7 bases identical to TRBD1. There are 19 residues in the CDR3. Losses at the gene ends were 5 bases for V and 0 bases for J; bases not matched to a gene: 13. Germline CDR1 MDHEN, CDR2 SYDVKM. Written as DNA, the CDR3 is TGTGCCAGCAGTCCCTGGGACAGCAACTTAAACTCTGGGGCCAACGTCCTGACTTTC. Translation: CASSPWDSNLNSGANVLTF.

The chain uses TRBV19 and TRBJ2-3; a possible D gene is TRBD1 (6 bases). The CDR3 is 12 residues long. Trimming pared 6 bases from V and 5 bases from J, leaving 9 bases between. Germline V gives CDR1 LNHDA, CDR2 SQIVND (reference sequence). CDR3 region: CASRTGLDTQYF. The DNA of the CDR3 is TGTGCCAGTAGAACAGGGTTAGATACGCAGTATTTT.

The chain uses TRBV15 and TRBJ1-2; possible D gene TRBD1, 6 bases. Germline CDR1 LNHNV, CDR2 YYDKDF (reference sequence). V lost 5 bases to trimming and J lost 5 bases, with 12 bases between them. The CDR3 totals 13 residues. The CDR3 sequence is CATSPGDIYGYTF. The CDR3 DNA is TGTGCCACCAGCCCAGGGGATATTTATGGCTACACCTTC.

The V gene is TRBV6-4, the J gene TRBJ2-2; 8 bases match TRBD1. This CDR3 has 16 amino acids. V dropped 2 bases and J dropped 3; count of bases not matched to a gene: 5. Germline V gene sequence: CDR1 MRHNA, CDR2 SNTAGT. The CDR3 DNA sequence: TGTGCCAGCAGTGACGGGGGGACAGGTGACACCGGGGAGCTGTTTTTT. Translated, it gives CASSDGGTGDTGELFF.

On this clone: One end of the junction varies from germline; a read error may be responsible. The CDR3, as DNA: TGTGCCAGCAGCCGTGACAGGGGCCCTACGGGCTTC. It yields the protein CASSRDRGPTGF. The V gene is TRBV12-3 or TRBV12-4, the J gene TRBJ1-2; 8 nucleotides line up with TRBD1. The CDR3 contains 12 residues.